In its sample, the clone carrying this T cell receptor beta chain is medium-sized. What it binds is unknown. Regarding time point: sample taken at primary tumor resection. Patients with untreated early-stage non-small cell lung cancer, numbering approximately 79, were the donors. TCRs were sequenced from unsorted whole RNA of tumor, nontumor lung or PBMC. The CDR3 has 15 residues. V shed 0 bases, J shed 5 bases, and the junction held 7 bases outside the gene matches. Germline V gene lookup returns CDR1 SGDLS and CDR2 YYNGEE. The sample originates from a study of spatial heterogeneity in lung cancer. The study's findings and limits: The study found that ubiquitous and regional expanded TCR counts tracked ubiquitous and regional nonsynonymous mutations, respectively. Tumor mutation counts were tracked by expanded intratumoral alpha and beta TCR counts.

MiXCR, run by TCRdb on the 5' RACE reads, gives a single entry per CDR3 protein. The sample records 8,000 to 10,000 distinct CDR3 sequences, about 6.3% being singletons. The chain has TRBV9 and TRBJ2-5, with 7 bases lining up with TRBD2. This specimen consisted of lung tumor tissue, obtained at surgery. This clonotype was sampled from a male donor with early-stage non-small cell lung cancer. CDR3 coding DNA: TGTGCCAGCAGCGTAGAGGCGGGAGTATGGGAGACCCAGTACTTC. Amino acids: CASSVEAGVWETQYF.